These T cell receptor beta chains were read from a single sample in a study of shared clonotypes between healthy human individuals. Profiling relied on immunoSEQ multiplex PCR, and the TCRdb table lists in-frame clones only, not all of them. The sample contains about half a million clones, roughly 78% of which appear only once. The sample consisted of PBMCs. Receptor source: a woman aged 40 to 50 in good health. Some clones in this sample may be carry-over from other donors' samples. The CDR3 runs from the conserved cysteine through the conserved F or W. A D gene is named only where the DNA matches it firmly. Size values are once, few and many counts, or a class for expanded clones, and some rows have none.

j_gene,d_gene,v_gene,abundance,CDR3nt,CDR3aa
TRBJ2-5,.,TRBV6-6,.,TGTGCCAGCAGTGCCCCTCTTGTCGAGACCCAGTACTTC,CASSAPLVETQYF
TRBJ2-5,.,TRBV27,.,TGTGCCAGCAGCCTCACAGGGCTAGAGACCCAGTACTTC,CASSLTGLETQYF
TRBJ2-6,TRBD1,TRBV28,.,TGTGCCAGCAGTTTCGGACAGGGACGAGTTCCTGGGGCCAACGTCCTGACTTTC,CASSFGQGRVPGANVLTF
TRBJ1-1,.,TRBV19,once,TGTGCCAGTAGTATCTTACATCGGGCAGCGAACACTGAAGCTTTCTTT,CASSILHRAANTEAFF
TRBJ1-5,.,TRBV28,once,TGTGCCAGCGGCTATGGGAGCTATCAGCCCCAGCATTTT,CASGYGSYQPQHF
TRBJ2-1,.,TRBV5-1,.,TGCGCCAGCAGCTTGGGACAGAGCTCCTACAATGAGCAGTTCTTC,CASSLGQSSYNEQFF
TRBJ1-1,.,TRBV5-1,.,TGCGCCAGCAGCTTGGCGGGGTGGGTGAACACTGAAGCTTTCTTT,CASSLAGWVNTEAFF
TRBJ2-5,.,TRBV27,.,TGTGCCAGCAGTTTATCGGCTGGCGGAGAGACCCAGTACTTC,CASSLSAGGETQYF
TRBJ2-7,TRBD2,TRBV2,.,TGTGCCAGCCCGGGGGCGGGACTAGCGGGACGACCACGCTACGAGCAGTACTTC,CASPGAGLAGRPRYEQYF
TRBJ2-7,TRBD2,TRBV5-4,.,TGTGCCAGCAGAAGGAGCGGGGGTTCCTACGAGCAGTACTTC,CASRRSGGSYEQYF
TRBJ2-7,TRBD2,TRBV18,many,TGTGCCAGCTCACCGAGTGGAGCGGGAGGTGCCTACGAGCAGTACTTC,CASSPSGAGGAYEQYF
TRBJ1-4,.,TRBV27,many,TGTGCCAGCAGCCTCGGGGGGGGCGGGGAAAAACTGTTTTTT,CASSLGGGGEKLFF
TRBJ1-2,.,TRBV28,.,TGTGCCAGCAGTCACCCAGCCAGGGAGTGCACCTTC,CASSHPARECTF
TRBJ2-6,.,TRBV27,.,TGTGCCAGCAGAACAAAGGCAGTACTCCTAGACTCTGGGGCCAACGTCCTGACTTTC,CASRTKAVLLDSGANVLTF
TRBJ1-4,TRBD1,TRBV13,.,TGTGCCAGCAGCTTCCGGGTGGCAGGGGGTTATGAAAAACTGTTTTTT,CASSFRVAGGYEKLFF
TRBJ1-1,.,TRBV2,few,TGTGCCAGCAGTGAAGGTCGCCAGAACACTGAAGCTTTCTTT,CASSEGRQNTEAFF
TRBJ2-1,.,TRBV7-6,few,TGTGCCAGCAGCTTAGCGGGTTTACACAATGAGCAGTTCTTC,CASSLAGLHNEQFF
TRBJ1-1,.,TRBV18,.,TGTGCCAGCTCACCATGGGTCGGGAGGGACTTGACTGAAGCTTTCTTT,CASSPWVGRDLTEAFF
TRBJ1-6,.,TRBV10-3,once,TGTGCCACCGGGTCCCCGGGACGTACAAATTCACCCCTCCACTTT,CATGSPGRTNSPLHF
TRBJ1-1,.,TRBV5-1,.,TGCGCCAGCAGCTTGGGGGAGGCGCGAGAAGCTTTCTTT,CASSLGEAREAFF
TRBJ2-2,.,TRBV5-1,many,TGCGCCAGCAGCTTGGTCCCGGGGAACACCGGGGAGCTGTTTTTT,CASSLVPGNTGELFF
TRBJ1-2,TRBD1,TRBV4-1,few,TGCGCCAGCAGCCAACCGACAGGGGCTACATCCTATGGCTACACCTTC,CASSQPTGATSYGYTF
TRBJ2-1,TRBD1,TRBV7-2,.,TGTGCCAGCAGCTTGACAGGGGACTCCTACAATGAGCAGTTCTTC,CASSLTGDSYNEQFF
TRBJ2-1,TRBD2,TRBV7-2,.,TGTGCCAGCAGCCCCCAGGCTAGCGGGAGGGTAGGTGAGCAGTTCTTC,CASSPQASGRVGEQFF
TRBJ2-7,TRBD1,TRBV5-6,.,TGTGCCAGCAGCGGAATGACAGGGAACTCCTACGAGCAGTACTTC,CASSGMTGNSYEQYF
TRBJ2-7,TRBD1,TRBV29-1,.,TGCAGCGTTGCCCGGGACAGGGGGGTATACGAGCAGTACTTC,CSVARDRGVYEQYF
TRBJ2-7,TRBD1,TRBV5-4,.,TGTGCCAGCAGCATCCGGGACAGGGTGTTCTACGAGCAGTACTTC,CASSIRDRVFYEQYF
TRBJ2-4,.,TRBV5-4,.,TGTGCCAGCAGCCAGAATTATGACATTCAGTACTTC,CASSQNYDIQYF
TRBJ2-2,.,TRBV5-1,.,TGCGCCAGCTATCCCTCGAACACCGGGGAGCTGTTTTTT,CASYPSNTGELFF
TRBJ2-3,.,TRBV7-2,few,TGTGCCAGCAGCTCTTCTTCGGGAGTGAAAGATACGCAGTATTTT,CASSSSSGVKDTQYF
TRBJ1-2,.,TRBV18,.,TGTGCCAGCTCACCGTCCCGGGAATGGGGGTATGGCTACACCTTC,CASSPSREWGYGYTF
TRBJ2-3,.,TRBV5-1,many,TGCGCCAGCAGCTGGGCCGGGGCGGGGCCCACAGATACGCAGTATTTT,CASSWAGAGPTDTQYF
TRBJ1-1,.,TRBV2,.,TGTGCCAGCAGCCGACAGTGGAACACTGAAGCTTTCTTT,CASSRQWNTEAFF
TRBJ2-1,TRBD2,TRBV4-3,.,TGCGCCAGCAGCCAAAGAAGGGACTACTACAATGAGCAGTTCTTC,CASSQRRDYYNEQFF
TRBJ1-1,TRBD1,TRBV4-1,.,TGCGCCAGCAGCCACGGGACAGTGAACACTGAAGCTTTCTTT,CASSHGTVNTEAFF
TRBJ1-3,.,TRBV9,.,TGTGCCAGCAGCCGTAGTAGAACCTCTGGAAACACCATATATTTT,CASSRSRTSGNTIYF
TRBJ2-7,TRBD1,TRBV27,.,TGTGCCAGCAGTCCCTTGACAGGGGGCTACCACGAGCAGTACTTC,CASSPLTGGYHEQYF
TRBJ1-2,.,TRBV10-3,once,TGTGCCATCAGTGAGTCGACCCTCCGGCCTAACTATGGCTACACCTTC,CAISESTLRPNYGYTF
TRBJ2-2,TRBD2,TRBV2,.,TGTGCCAGCAGAGATTCGGGACTAGCGGGAGTCGCCGGGGAGCTGTTTTTT,CASRDSGLAGVAGELFF
TRBJ1-4,.,TRBV7-6,.,TGTGCCAGCAGCTTAGCGGCACGTCTTAATGAAAAACTGTTTTTT,CASSLAARLNEKLFF
TRBJ2-7,TRBD2,TRBV6-1,.,TGTGCCAGCACCCTTACCCCGGACAGCGGGGGCGAGCAGTACTTC,CASTLTPDSGGEQYF
TRBJ2-3,.,TRBV9,.,TGTGCCAGCAGCGAACTAGCAGATACGCAGTATTTT,CASSELADTQYF
TRBJ2-3,TRBD2,TRBV7-2,.,TGTGCCAGCAGCTTAGACGGACTAGCGGGGCGCACAGATACGCAGTATTTT,CASSLDGLAGRTDTQYF
TRBJ2-1,.,TRBV7-2,many,TGTGCCAGCAGCTCCTTAACTTGGGAGCAGTTCTTC,CASSSLTWEQFF
TRBJ2-1,TRBD2,TRBV19,.,TGTGCCAGTAGTATATTAGCGGGAGGGGGCAATGAGCAGTTCTTC,CASSILAGGGNEQFF
TRBJ2-1,TRBD2,TRBV5-5,.,TGTGCCAGCAGCCTCGGGACTAGCGGCTACAATGAGCAGTTCTTC,CASSLGTSGYNEQFF
TRBJ2-3,.,TRBV4-2,.,TGTGCCAGCAGCCAAACACGCGCGCAAGATACGCAGTATTTT,CASSQTRAQDTQYF
TRBJ2-1,TRBD2,TRBV6-1,.,TGTGCCAGCGGCGAAGACCGACTAGCTTTCTACAATGAGCAGTTCTTC,CASGEDRLAFYNEQFF
TRBJ2-1,TRBD2,TRBV5-1,.,TGCGCCAGCAGCTTTGCGGGAGAGTTGGGCAATGAGCAGTTCTTC,CASSFAGELGNEQFF
TRBJ2-3,TRBD2,TRBV5-6,.,TGTGCCAGCAGTTTTAGCGGGAGAGGCACAGATACGCAGTATTTT,CASSFSGRGTDTQYF
TRBJ2-4,TRBD2,TRBV10-2,.,TGCGCCAGCAGTGGGCGGGAGGGCTCCAAAAACATTCAGTACTTC,CASSGREGSKNIQYF
TRBJ2-2,.,TRBV9,.,TGTGCCAGCAGCAGACAGACAGTGAACACCGGGGAGCTGTTTTTT,CASSRQTVNTGELFF
TRBJ2-7,.,TRBV6-5,.,TGTGCCAGCAGTCGGGACGGCTCCTACGAGCAGTACTTC,CASSRDGSYEQYF
TRBJ1-2,.,TRBV5-1,.,TGCGCCAGCAGCTTGGGGGACGGAGGAGTCACGAACTATGGCTACACCTTC,CASSLGDGGVTNYGYTF
TRBJ1-2,.,TRBV29-1,.,TGCAGCGTTGAAGATAGAGTCAGGGCTAACTATGGCTACACCTTC,CSVEDRVRANYGYTF
TRBJ1-1,TRBD1,TRBV6-5,.,TGTGCCAGCAGTTACTCGACCAGGGGGGATGAAGCTTTCTTT,CASSYSTRGDEAFF
TRBJ2-5,.,TRBV28,.,TGTGCCAGCAGTCCCCCGGGACGGAGACAAGAGACCCAGTACTTC,CASSPPGRRQETQYF
TRBJ1-4,.,TRBV29-1,.,TGCAGCGTCTTAGGACAAGCAACTAATGAAAAACTGTTTTTT,CSVLGQATNEKLFF
TRBJ2-7,.,TRBV5-1,.,TGCGCCAGCAGCTCGTCAGCCTCCTACGAGCAGTACTTC,CASSSSASYEQYF
TRBJ2-3,TRBD2,TRBV11-3,.,TGTGCCAGCAGCTTAAGGTCCGGGAGGTTCACAGATACGCAGTATTTT,CASSLRSGRFTDTQYF